This T cell receptor (beta chain) was recovered during a study of T cell responses to AZD1222 COVID-19 vaccine. Overall study results and limits: Repertoires in all cases were sampled only once the peak T cell response had passed. The donor cohort was predominantly white British with a female majority, and clonal diversity may have been underestimated. The study identified only a handful of AZD1222 recipients as seropositive at baseline.

Note on this clone: The antigen is not known.

Repertoires were generated with immunoSEQ multiplex PCR, while TCRdb's copy carries only in-frame clones and drops some. The repertoire consists of tens of thousands of clones, with around 82% occurring once and the leading ten covering approximately 25%. Germline assignment: CDR1 SGHVS and CDR2 FQNEAQ. The germline V and J ends were trimmed by 5 bases and 0 bases, with 14 bases remaining between them. The CDR3 sequence is 15 residues long. Pooling was applied to second doses at about 4 or about 12 weeks. This specimen was peripheral blood, taken 28 days after the second AZD1222 dose. V is TRBV7-8 and J is TRBJ2-7, with a possible D match to TRBD2 (6 bases). The clonotype comes from an adult who received the AZD1222 COVID-19 vaccine. This chain's CDR3 is CASSARDLLSYEQYF. As DNA, the CDR3 is TGTGCCAGCAGCGCCCGGGACTTACTCTCCTACGAGCAGTACTTC.